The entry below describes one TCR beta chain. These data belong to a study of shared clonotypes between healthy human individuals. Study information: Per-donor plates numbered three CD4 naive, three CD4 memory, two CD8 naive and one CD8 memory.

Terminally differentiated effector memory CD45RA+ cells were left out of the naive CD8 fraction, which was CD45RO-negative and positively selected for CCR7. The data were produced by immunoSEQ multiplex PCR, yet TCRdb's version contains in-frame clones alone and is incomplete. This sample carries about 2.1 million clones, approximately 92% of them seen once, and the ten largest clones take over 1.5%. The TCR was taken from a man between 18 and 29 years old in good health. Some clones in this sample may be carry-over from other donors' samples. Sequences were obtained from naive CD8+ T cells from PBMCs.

This chain's CDR3 is CAISERDRTMNTEAFF. In DNA form, the CDR3 reads TGTGCCATCAGTGAGAGGGACAGGACGATGAACACTGAAGCTTTCTTT. V gene TRBV10-3 combines with J gene TRBJ1-1; 8 bases are a match to TRBD1. This CDR3 region has 16 residues. CDR1 and CDR2 (germline): ENHRY, SYGVKD. With V trimmed by 2 bases and J by 0 bases, 5 bases remained unmatched.